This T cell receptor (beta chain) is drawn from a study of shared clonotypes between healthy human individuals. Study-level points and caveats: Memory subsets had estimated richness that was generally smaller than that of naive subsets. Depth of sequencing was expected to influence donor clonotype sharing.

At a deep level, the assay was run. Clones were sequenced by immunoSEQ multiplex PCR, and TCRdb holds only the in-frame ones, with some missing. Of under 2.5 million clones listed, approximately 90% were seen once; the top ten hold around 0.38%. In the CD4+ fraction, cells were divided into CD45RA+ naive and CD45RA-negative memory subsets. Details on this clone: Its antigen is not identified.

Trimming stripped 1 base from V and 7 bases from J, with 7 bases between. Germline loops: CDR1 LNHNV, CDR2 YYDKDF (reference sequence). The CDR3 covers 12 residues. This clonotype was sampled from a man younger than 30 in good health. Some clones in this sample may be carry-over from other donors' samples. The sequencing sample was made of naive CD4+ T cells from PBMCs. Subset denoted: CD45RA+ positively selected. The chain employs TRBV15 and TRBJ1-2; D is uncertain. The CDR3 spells CATSRVWGGYTF. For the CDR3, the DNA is TGTGCCACCAGCAGAGTGTGGGGTGGCTACACCTTC.